This T cell receptor (beta chain) originates from a study of cytomegalovirus exposure and HLA in healthy donors. As for the study in general: In a later analysis, the roughly 120 validation repertoires were reported to have used the same platform as the 666 first-cohort repertoires.

The method was immunoSEQ multiplex PCR; TCRdb's version includes in-frame clones alone and lacks a portion of them. The table shows about 150,000 clones, with 80% to 95% occurring only once. The germline V gene encodes CDR1 SGDLS and CDR2 YYNGEE. V was shortened by 4 bases and J by 7 bases, with 17 bases between the two germline ends. The CDR3 extends over 14 amino acids. This clonotype was sampled from a young man in good health and CMV-seronegative. Sequenced: PBMCs. The chain carries TRBV9 and TRBJ1-1, with a weak D call TRBD1 (6 bases). The CDR3 nucleotides are TGTGCCAGCAGCCTTAGGACAGAAAGAGATGAAGCTTTCTTT. It encodes CASSLRTERDEAFF. Looking up the rest from reference TRBV9 and TRBJ1-1 gives the full variable domain: DSGVTQTPKHLITATGQRVTLRCSPRSGDLSVYWYQQSLDQGLQFLIQYYNGEERAKGNILERFSAQQFPDLHSELNLSSLELGDSALYFCASSLRTERDEAFFGQGTRLTVV.